This TCR beta chain was obtained from a study of CD8+ T cells in alopecia areata. RNA extraction and reverse transcription yielded cDNA as sequencing template. The protocol was immunoSEQ multiplex PCR, while the TCRdb copy is restricted to in-frame clones and leaves out a portion. The sample consists of fewer than 150,000 clones, 80% to 90% of them appearing once. Indicated treatment: oral pan-JAK inhibitor, 5-10 mg twice daily. Study-wide results and limits: Many expanded lesional clones persisted in scalp and blood during tofacitinib. Scalp clonality and expanded CD8+ clones among the top 100 were significantly decreased by tofacitinib. In lesional scalp, particularly from alopecia totalis/universalis, clonality was higher than in normal scalp.

As to this clone: What it binds is unknown.

Germline CDR1 is SGHRS and CDR2 is YFSETQ. The V segment lost 7 bases and the J segment 3 bases; nucleotides outside the gene matches: 10. The CDR3 is 14 residues long. This chain connects TRBV5-1 to TRBJ2-7, with 7 bases matching TRBD1. Specimen: CD8+ T cells sorted from blood, collected at week 4, from a patient treated with tofacitinib. The sequence came from a human donor with alopecia areata. CDR3 in DNA: TGCGCCAGCTCTCCGGCGGCAGGGGGCTACGAGCAGTACTTC. This sequence encodes CASSPAAGGYEQYF.